This TCR beta chain emerged from a study of T cells after yellow fever vaccination. Whole-study results and caveats: Any FACS-sorted repertoire could hold abundant clonotypes that contaminate it from the bulk population.

In this sample, this clonotype turned up a few times. Its antigen is still unknown. Germline CDR1 SQVTM, CDR2 ANQGSEA. There are 13 residues in the CDR3. Unmatched junction bases numbered 0, after V lost 0 bases and J lost 2 bases. The study made its TCR cDNA through 5'RACE template switching. That step introduced a universal primer site along with UMIs. Each CDR3 protein gets one entry after TCRdb re-called the 5' RACE reads with MiXCR. The data hold roughly 140,000 distinct CDR3 sequences, with roughly 8% observed a single time. The genes are TRBV29-1 and TRBJ1-2, with TRBD1 matching over 7 bases. The sequenced sample was CD4+ T cells sorted from PBMCs, obtained 5 days after the yellow fever booster vaccination. The sequence came from a man under 40 who received the YFV17D yellow fever vaccine. Here the CDR3 DNA reads TGCAGCGTTGAAGACAGGGGGAACTATGGCTACACCTTC. The encoded protein is CSVEDRGNYGYTF.